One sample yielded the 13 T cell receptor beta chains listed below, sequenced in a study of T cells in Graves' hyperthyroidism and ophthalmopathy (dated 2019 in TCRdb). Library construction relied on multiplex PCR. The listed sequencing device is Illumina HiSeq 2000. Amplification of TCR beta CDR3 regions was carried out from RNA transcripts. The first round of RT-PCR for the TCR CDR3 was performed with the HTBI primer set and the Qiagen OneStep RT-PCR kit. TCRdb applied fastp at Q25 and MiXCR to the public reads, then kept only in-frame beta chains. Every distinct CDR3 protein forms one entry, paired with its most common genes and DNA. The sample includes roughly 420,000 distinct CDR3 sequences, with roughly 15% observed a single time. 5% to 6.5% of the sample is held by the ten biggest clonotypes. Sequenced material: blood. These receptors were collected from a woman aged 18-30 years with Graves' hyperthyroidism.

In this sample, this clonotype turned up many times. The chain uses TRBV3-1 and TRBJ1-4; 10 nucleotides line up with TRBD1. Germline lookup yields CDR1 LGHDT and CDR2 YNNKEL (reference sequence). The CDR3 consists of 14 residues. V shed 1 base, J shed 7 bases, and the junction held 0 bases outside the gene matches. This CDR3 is CASSQGTGGEKLFF. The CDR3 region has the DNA TGTGCCAGCAGCCAAGGGACAGGGGGTGAAAAACTGTTTTTT.

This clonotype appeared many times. The CDR3 coding sequence is TGTGCCAGCAGTTACTCGATTAGCGGGAGCTACGAGCAGTACTTC. Protein sequence: CASSYSISGSYEQYF. The rearrangement links TRBV6-5 to TRBJ2-7, with TRBD2 matching over 9 bases. This CDR3 region has 15 residues. CDR1 is MNHEY and CDR2 is SVGAGI in the germline V gene. V dropped 0 bases and J dropped 3; count of bases not matched to a gene: 3.

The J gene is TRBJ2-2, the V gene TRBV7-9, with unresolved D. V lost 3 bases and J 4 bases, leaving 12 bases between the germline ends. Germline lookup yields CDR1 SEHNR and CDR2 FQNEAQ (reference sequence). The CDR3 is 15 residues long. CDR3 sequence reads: CASSFFPSSTGELFF. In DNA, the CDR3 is TGTGCCAGCAGCTTTTTCCCAAGTAGCACCGGGGAGCTGTTTTTT.

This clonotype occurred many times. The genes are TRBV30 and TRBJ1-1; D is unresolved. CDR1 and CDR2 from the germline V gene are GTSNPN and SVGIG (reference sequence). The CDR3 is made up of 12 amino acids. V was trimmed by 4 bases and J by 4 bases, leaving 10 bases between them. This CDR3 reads CAWIGAATEAFF. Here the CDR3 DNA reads TGTGCCTGGATCGGAGCAGCCACTGAAGCTTTCTTT.

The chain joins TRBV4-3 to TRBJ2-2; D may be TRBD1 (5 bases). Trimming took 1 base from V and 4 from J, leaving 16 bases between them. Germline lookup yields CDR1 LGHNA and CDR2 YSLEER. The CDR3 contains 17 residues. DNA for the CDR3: TGCGCCAGCAGCCAAGGTTACAGGAGCCTTGGCACCGGGGAGCTGTTTTTT. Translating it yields CASSQGYRSLGTGELFF.

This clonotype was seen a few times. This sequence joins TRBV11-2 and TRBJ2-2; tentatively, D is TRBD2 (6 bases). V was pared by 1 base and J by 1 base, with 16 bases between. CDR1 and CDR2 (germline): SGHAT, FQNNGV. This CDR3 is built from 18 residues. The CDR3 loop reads CASSLGYGQGLNTGELFF. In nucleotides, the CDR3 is TGTGCCAGCAGCTTAGGGTACGGCCAGGGACTGAACACCGGGGAGCTGTTTTTT.

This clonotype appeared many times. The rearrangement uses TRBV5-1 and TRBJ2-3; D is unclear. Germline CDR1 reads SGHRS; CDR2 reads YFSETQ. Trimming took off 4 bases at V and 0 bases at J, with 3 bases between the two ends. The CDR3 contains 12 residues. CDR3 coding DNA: TGCGCCAGCAGCGACAGCACAGATACGCAGTATTTT. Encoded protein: CASSDSTDTQYF.

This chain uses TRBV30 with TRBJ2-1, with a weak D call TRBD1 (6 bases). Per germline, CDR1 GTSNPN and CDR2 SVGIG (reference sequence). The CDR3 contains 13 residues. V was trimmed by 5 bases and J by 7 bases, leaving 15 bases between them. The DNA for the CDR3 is TGTGCCTGGCCTACAGGGTATAGTAATGAGCAGTTCTTC. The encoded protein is CAWPTGYSNEQFF.

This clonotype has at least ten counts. CDR3 protein: CASSLEGLAGENEQFF. CDR3 bases: TGTGCCAGCAGTTTAGAAGGACTAGCGGGAGAGAATGAGCAGTTCTTC. This rearrangement joins TRBV28 to TRBJ2-1, with TRBD2 matching over 13 bases. V gave up 2 bases and J gave up 7 bases; unmatched junction bases: 5. The CDR3 covers 16 residues. The germline CDR1 and CDR2 sequences are MDHEN and SYDVKM.

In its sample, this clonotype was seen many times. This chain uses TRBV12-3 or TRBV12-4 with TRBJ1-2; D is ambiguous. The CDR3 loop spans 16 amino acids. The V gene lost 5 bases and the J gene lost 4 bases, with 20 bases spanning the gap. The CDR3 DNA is TGTGCCAGCAGTCCCTCCATCCTCGGGCGAGGCTATGGCTACACCTTC. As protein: CASSPSILGRGYGYTF.

The CDR3 sequence: CASSERRDSGTDTQYF. The CDR3 nucleotides are TGTGCCAGCAGTGAACGTCGAGACTCTGGCACAGATACGCAGTATTTT. This chain links TRBV6-1 with TRBJ2-3; D not resolved. Germline V CDR1 and CDR2: MNHNS, SASEGT. With 2 bases removed from V and 1 base from J, the gap between germline ends came to 13 bases. CDR3 size: 16 residues.

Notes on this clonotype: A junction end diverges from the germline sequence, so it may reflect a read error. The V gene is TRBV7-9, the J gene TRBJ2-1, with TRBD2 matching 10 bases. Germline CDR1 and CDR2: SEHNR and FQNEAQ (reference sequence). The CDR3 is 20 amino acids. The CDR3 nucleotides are TGCGCCAGCAGCCAAAAATTGGGGCTAGCGGGAGCGTCCCTCTACAATGAGCAGTTCTTC. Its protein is CASSQKLGLAGASLYNEQFF. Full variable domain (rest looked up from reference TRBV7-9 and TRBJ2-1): DTGVSQNPRHKITKRGQNVTFRCDPISEHNRLYWYRQTLGQGPEFLTYFQNEAQLEKSRLLSDRFSAERPKGSFSTLEIQRTEQGDSAMYLCASSQKLGLAGASLYNEQFFGPGTRLTVL.

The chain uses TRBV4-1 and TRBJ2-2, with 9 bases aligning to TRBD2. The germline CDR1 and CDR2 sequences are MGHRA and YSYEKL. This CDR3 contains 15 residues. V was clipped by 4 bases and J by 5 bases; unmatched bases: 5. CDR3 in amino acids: CASSPLAGVTGELFF. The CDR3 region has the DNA TGCGCCAGCAGCCCCTTAGCGGGAGTAACCGGGGAGCTGTTTTTT.